This TCR beta chain was sequenced for a study of CD8 T cells in Susac syndrome. Reverse transcription of roughly 0.45 to 1 ug RNA used random hexamers. Each CDR3 protein is one row after TCRdb ran MiXCR on the immunoSEQ multiplex PCR reads. This sample has 150,000 to 200,000 distinct CDR3 sequences; roughly 95% occur once, and the top ten carry 0.1%. The J segment lost 8 bases and the V segment lost 5 bases, leaving 5 bases of the junction unmatched. Germline V gives CDR1 DFQATT, CDR2 SNEGSKA (reference sequence). The CDR3 spans 14 residues. The chain employs TRBV20-1 and TRBJ2-1, with TRBD2 matching 14 bases. Sequenced material: CD4+ T cells from PBMCs. The source is a human donor in good health. CDR3 loop: CSARTSGRYYEQFF. The CDR3 DNA follows: TGCAGTGCTCGGACTAGCGGGAGGTACTATGAGCAGTTCTTC.